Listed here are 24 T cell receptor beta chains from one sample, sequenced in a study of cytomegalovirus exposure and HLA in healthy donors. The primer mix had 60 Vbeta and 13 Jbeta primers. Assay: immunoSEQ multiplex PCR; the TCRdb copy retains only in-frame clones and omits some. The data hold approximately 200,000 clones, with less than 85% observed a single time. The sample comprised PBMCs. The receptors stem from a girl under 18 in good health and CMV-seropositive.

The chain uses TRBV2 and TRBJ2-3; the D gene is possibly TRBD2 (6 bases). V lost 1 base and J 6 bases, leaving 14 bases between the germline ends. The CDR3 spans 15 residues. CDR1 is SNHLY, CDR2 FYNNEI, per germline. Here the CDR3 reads CASSEDAGHGDTQYF. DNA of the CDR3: TGTGCCAGCAGTGAAGACGCGGGGCACGGGGATACGCAGTATTTT.

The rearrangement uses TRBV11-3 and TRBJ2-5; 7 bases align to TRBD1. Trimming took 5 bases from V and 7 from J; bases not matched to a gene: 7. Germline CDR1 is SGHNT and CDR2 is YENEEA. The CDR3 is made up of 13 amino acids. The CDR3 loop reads CASSAQGEGTQYF. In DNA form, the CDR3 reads TGTGCCAGCAGCGCTCAGGGGGAAGGGACCCAGTACTTC.

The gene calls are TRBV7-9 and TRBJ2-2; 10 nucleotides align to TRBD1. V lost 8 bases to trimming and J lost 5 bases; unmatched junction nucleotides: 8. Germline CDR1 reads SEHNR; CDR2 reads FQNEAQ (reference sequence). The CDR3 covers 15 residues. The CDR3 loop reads CASARQGADTGELFF. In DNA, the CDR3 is TGTGCCAGCGCCCGACAGGGGGCGGATACCGGGGAGCTGTTTTTT.

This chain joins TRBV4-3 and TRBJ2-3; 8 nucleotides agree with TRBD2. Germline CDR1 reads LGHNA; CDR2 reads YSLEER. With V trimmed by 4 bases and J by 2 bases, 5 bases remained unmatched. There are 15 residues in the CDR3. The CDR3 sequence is CASSPWTSSTDTQYF. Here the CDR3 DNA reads TGCGCCAGCAGCCCTTGGACTAGCTCCACAGATACGCAGTATTTT.

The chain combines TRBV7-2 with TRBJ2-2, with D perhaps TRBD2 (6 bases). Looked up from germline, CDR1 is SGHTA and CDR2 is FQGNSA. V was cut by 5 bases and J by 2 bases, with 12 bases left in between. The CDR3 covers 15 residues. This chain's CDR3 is CASSAGRTNTGELFF. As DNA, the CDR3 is TGTGCCAGCAGCGCGGGACGGACTAACACCGGGGAGCTGTTTTTT.

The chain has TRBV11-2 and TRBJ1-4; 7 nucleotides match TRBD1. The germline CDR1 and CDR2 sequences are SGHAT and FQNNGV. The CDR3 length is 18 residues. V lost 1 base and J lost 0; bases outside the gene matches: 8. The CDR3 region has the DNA TGTGCCAGCAGCTTAGCGTGGCAGGGGGAAGCAACTAATGAAAAACTGTTTTTT. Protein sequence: CASSLAWQGEATNEKLFF.

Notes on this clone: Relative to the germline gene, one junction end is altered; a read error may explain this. CDR3 protein: CASKYSQRGNQPRHF. CDR3 coding DNA: TGTGCCAGTAAGTACAGCCAAAGGGGCAATCAGCCCCGGCATTTT. The V gene is TRBV19, the J gene TRBJ1-5, with D possibly TRBD1 on 5 matching bases. The V gene's germline CDR1 is LNHDA and CDR2 SQIVND (reference sequence). The CDR3 is 15 residues long.

For the CDR3, the DNA is TGCAGCGTTGCAGGACTAGCGGGGGGGATCGGGGAGCTGTTTTTT. Its protein product is CSVAGLAGGIGELFF. The rearrangement uses TRBV29-1 and TRBJ2-2; 15 bases fit TRBD2. Germline values: CDR1 SQVTM, CDR2 ANQGSEA. There are 15 residues in the CDR3. Trimming removed 4 bases from V and 7 bases from J; junction bases left unmatched: 4.

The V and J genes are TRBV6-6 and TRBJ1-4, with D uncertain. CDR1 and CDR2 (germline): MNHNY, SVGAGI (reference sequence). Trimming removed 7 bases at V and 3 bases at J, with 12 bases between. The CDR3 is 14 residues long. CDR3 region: CASTANWSNEKLFF. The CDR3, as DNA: TGTGCCAGCACCGCAAACTGGTCTAATGAAAAACTGTTTTTT.

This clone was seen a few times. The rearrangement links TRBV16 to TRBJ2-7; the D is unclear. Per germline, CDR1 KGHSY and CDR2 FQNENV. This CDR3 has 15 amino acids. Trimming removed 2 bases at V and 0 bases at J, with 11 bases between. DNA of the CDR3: TGTGCCAGCAGCCAAATCGACACCTACTCCTACGAGCAGTACTTC. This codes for CASSQIDTYSYEQYF.

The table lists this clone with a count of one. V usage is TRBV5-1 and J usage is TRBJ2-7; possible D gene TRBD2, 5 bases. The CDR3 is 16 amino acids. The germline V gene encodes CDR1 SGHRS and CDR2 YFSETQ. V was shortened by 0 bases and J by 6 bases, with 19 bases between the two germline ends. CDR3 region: CASSLGGHRLNPEQYF. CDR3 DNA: TGCGCCAGCAGCTTGGGAGGGCATCGTCTTAACCCCGAGCAGTACTTC.

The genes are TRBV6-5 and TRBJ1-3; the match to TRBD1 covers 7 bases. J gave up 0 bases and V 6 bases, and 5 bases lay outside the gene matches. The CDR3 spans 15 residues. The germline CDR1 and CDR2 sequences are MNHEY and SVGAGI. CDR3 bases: TGTGCCAGCAGCGGGACAGTGGGCTCTGGAAACACCATATATTTT. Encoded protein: CASSGTVGSGNTIYF.

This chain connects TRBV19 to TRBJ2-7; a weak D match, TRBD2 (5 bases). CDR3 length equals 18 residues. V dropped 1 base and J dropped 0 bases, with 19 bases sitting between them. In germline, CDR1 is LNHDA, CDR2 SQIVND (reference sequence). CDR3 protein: CASSIGRSAATSSYEQYF. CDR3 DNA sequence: TGTGCCAGTAGTATAGGGAGGTCGGCAGCCACTTCCTCCTACGAGCAGTACTTC.

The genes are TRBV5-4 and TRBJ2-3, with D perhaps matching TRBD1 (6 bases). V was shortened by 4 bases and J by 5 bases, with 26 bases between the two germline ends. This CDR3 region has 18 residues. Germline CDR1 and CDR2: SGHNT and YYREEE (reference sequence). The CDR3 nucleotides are TGTGCCAGCAGCCTGCCCGGGACAAGAAGTAGCCAGGGAGATACGCAGTATTTT. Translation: CASSLPGTRSSQGDTQYF.

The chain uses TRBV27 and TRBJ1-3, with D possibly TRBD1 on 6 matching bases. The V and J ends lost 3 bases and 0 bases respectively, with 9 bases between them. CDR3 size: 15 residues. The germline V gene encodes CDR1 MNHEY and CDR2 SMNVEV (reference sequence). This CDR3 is CASSFDRSSGNTIYF. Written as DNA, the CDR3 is TGTGCCAGCAGTTTCGACAGGAGCTCTGGAAACACCATATATTTT.

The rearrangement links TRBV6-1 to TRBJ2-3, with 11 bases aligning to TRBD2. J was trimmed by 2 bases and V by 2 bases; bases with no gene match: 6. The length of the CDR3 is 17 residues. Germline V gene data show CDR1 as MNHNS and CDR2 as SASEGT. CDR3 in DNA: TGTGCCAGCAGTGAACAGCTAGCGGGGGGATACACAGATACGCAGTATTTT. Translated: CASSEQLAGGYTDTQYF.

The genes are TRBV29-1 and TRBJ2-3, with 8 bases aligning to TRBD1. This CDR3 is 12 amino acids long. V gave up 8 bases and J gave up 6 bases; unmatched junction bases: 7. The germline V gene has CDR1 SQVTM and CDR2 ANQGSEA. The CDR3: CSLRQGSDTQYF. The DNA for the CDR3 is TGCAGCTTACGACAGGGGAGCGATACGCAGTATTTT.

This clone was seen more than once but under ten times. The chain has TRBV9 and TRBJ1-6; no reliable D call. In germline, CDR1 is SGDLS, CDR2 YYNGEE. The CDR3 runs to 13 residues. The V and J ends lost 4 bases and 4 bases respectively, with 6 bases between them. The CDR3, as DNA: TGTGCCAGCAGCCCTTTTTATAATTCACCCCTCCACTTT. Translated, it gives CASSPFYNSPLHF.

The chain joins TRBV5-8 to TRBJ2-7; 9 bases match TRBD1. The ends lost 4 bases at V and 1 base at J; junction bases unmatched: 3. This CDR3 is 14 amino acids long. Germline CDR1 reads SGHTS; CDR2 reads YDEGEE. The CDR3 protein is CASSPTGGSYEQYF. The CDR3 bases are TGTGCCAGCAGCCCGACAGGGGGGTCCTACGAGCAGTACTTC.

CDR3 DNA sequence: TGTGCCAGCGGGCAGGCTAATGAAAAACTGTTTTTT. Translated, it gives CASGQANEKLFF. The chain carries TRBV7-8 and TRBJ1-4; D is unclear. V shed 8 bases and J shed 3 bases, with 7 bases lying between them. Germline lookup yields CDR1 SGHVS and CDR2 FQNEAQ. This CDR3 comprises 12 residues.

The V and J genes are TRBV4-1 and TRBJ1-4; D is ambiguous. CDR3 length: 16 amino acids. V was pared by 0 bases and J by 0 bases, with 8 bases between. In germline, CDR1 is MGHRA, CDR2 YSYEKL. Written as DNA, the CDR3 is TGCGCCAGCAGCCAAGATATGGGAGCAACTAATGAAAAACTGTTTTTT. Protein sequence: CASSQDMGATNEKLFF.

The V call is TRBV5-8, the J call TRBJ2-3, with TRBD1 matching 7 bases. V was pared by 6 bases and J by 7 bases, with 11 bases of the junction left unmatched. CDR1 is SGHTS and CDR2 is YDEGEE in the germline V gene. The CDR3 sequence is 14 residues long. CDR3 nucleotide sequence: TGTGCCAGCATGGACAGGTTCAAGGATTATACGCAGTATTTT. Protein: CASMDRFKDYTQYF.

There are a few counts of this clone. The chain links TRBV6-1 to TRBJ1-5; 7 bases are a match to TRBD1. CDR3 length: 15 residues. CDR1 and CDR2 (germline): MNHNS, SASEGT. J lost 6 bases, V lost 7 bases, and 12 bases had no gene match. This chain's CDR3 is CASTSTTGVGQPQHF. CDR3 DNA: TGTGCCAGCACATCTACCACAGGGGTTGGTCAGCCCCAGCATTTT.

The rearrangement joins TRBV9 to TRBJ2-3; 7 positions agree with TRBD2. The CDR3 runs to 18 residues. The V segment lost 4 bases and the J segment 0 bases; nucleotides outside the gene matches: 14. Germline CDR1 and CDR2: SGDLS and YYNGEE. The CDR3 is CASSPYDRLAGSTDTQYF. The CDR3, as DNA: TGTGCCAGCAGCCCCTACGATCGACTAGCCGGTAGCACAGATACGCAGTATTTT. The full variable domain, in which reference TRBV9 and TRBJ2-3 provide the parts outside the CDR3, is DSGVTQTPKHLITATGQRVTLRCSPRSGDLSVYWYQQSLDQGLQFLIQYYNGEERAKGNILERFSAQQFPDLHSELNLSSLELGDSALYFCASSPYDRLAGSTDTQYFGPGTRLTVL.